The present T cell receptor (beta chain) was sequenced within a study of cytomegalovirus exposure and HLA in healthy donors. PCR used 60 Vbeta primers and 13 Jbeta primers. The data were produced by immunoSEQ multiplex PCR, yet TCRdb's version contains in-frame clones alone and is incomplete. The sample yields 200,000 or so clones, over 70% seen once. With V trimmed by 2 bases and J by 4 bases, 13 bases remained unmatched. The CDR3 extends over 17 amino acids. Germline CDR1 and CDR2: MNHEY and SMNVEV (reference sequence). The source of this sequence is a man in his fifties in good health and CMV-seronegative. The sample taken for sequencing was PBMCs. The chain carries TRBV27 and TRBJ2-7; TRBD1 agrees at 8 bases. The CDR3 reads CASSLSLGTGPRYEQYF. Here the CDR3 DNA reads TGTGCCAGCAGTTTAAGTTTGGGGACAGGCCCAAGATACGAGCAGTACTTC.